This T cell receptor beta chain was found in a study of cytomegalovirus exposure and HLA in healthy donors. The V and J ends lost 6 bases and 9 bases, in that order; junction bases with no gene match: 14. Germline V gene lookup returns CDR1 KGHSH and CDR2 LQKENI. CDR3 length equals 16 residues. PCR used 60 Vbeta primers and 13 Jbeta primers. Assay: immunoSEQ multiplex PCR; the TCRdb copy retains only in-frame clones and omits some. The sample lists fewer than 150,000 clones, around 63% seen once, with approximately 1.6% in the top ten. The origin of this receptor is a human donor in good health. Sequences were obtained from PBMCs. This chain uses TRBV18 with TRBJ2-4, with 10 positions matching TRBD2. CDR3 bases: TGTGCCAGCTCCCCCCGAGCGGGAGGGCCGGAGGGCATTCAGTACTTC. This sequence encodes CASSPRAGGPEGIQYF.